The 32 T cell receptor beta chains below all came from one sample that was sequenced in a study of T cells after yellow fever vaccination (dated by TCRdb to between 2018 and 2021). Libraries were prepared through 5' RACE. The listed sequencing device is Illumina HiSeq 2500. TCRdb passed the public sequencing reads through fastp at Q25 and MiXCR, retaining productive beta sequences. Rows matching on CDR3 protein sequence are summarized as one entry with the most common DNA and genes. Recorded for this sample are a few hundred thousand distinct CDR3 sequences; about 15% of them occurred a single time. Of the sample, roughly a sixth is held by the ten largest clones. This specimen's treatment or condition label, interpreted: live attenuated yellow fever vaccine strain. The sample in question was PBMCs, obtained about 5 days after the first yellow fever vaccination. Source of these receptors: a man aged 18 to 29 who received the YFV17D yellow fever vaccine.

This chain joins TRBV7-2 and TRBJ1-4, with D unclear. The CDR3 covers 15 residues. From germline, CDR1 is SGHTA and CDR2 FQGNSA. Trimming took 2 bases from V and 5 from J, leaving 12 bases between them. The chain's CDR3 is CASSLTSHSNEKLFF. CDR3 in DNA: TGTGCCAGCAGCTTAACTTCGCACTCCAATGAAAAACTGTTTTTT.

The chain combines TRBV5-8 with TRBJ1-2; D is unclear. The CDR3 spans 14 residues. V lost 2 bases, J lost 4 bases, and 12 bases lay in between. CDR1 is SGHTS and CDR2 is YDEGEE in the germline V gene. CDR3 bases: TGTGCCAGCAGCTTCCTCGGCCGGGGCTATGGCTACACCTTC. Protein product: CASSFLGRGYGYTF. The full variable domain, rest sourced from reference TRBV5-8 and TRBJ1-2, is EAGVTQSPTHLIKTRGQQATLRCSPISGHTSVYWYQQALGLGLQFLLWYDEGEERNRGNFPPRFSGRQFPNYSSELNVNALELEDSALYLCASSFLGRGYGYTFGSGTRLTVV.

This chain uses TRBV10-1 with TRBJ2-1; D gene uncertain. Per the germline V gene, CDR1 is WNHNN and CDR2 is SYGVQD (reference sequence). Trimming shortened V by 0 bases and J by 11 bases, and 11 bases separated the two germline ends. The CDR3 is 13 amino acids. The CDR3 nucleotides read TGCGCCAGCAGTGAGTCTGTAGCATTTAAGCAGTTCTTC. Its protein is CASSESVAFKQFF.

This clonotype was seen a handful of times. This chain uses TRBV10-3 with TRBJ2-3, with D possibly TRBD2 on 6 matching bases. V was clipped by 11 bases and J by 0 bases, with 15 bases between them. The length of the CDR3 is 14 residues. Germline V gives CDR1 ENHRY, CDR2 SYGVKD. CDR3 residues: CAAGPASSTDTQYF. The DNA of the CDR3 is TGTGCCGCGGGGCCAGCGAGTAGCACAGATACGCAGTATTTT.

This chain joins TRBV5-6 and TRBJ2-5, with D perhaps matching TRBD2 (6 bases). V was shortened by 3 bases and J by 1 base, with 16 bases between the two germline ends. The CDR3 has 16 amino acids. CDR1 SGHDT and CDR2 YYEEEE come from the germline V gene. The DNA of the CDR3 is TGTGCCAGCAGCTCAACGCGGGGAGGATTCCAAGAGACCCAGTACTTC. The encoded protein is CASSSTRGGFQETQYF.

V gene TRBV6-2 or TRBV6-3 combines with J gene TRBJ2-2, with no clear D. CDR3 size: 15 residues. Trimming took 5 bases from V and 7 from J, leaving 17 bases between them. Germline loops: CDR1 MNHEY, CDR2 SVGEGT. The CDR3 coding sequence is TGTGCCAGCAGTCCATCCTTCGACCCCAGCGGGGAGCTGTTTTTT. As protein: CASSPSFDPSGELFF.

The V gene is TRBV11-2, the J gene TRBJ2-1, with 10 bases matching TRBD2. V lost 5 bases and J lost 6; bases outside the gene matches: 7. The length of the CDR3 is 15 residues. Germline CDR1 and CDR2: SGHAT and FQNNGV. The CDR3 DNA is TGTGCCAGCAGCAAGCTAGCGGGGGAGGGCAATGAGCAGTTCTTC. This gives the protein CASSKLAGEGNEQFF.

This clonotype occurred many times. The chain combines TRBV29-1 with TRBJ2-2; the D gene is possibly TRBD1 (5 bases). The germline CDR1 and CDR2 sequences are SQVTM and ANQGSEA. Trimming removed 4 bases from V and 0 bases from J, with 6 bases in between. The CDR3 is 13 amino acids. Here the CDR3 reads CSVGRANTGELFF. The CDR3 nucleotides are TGCAGCGTTGGCAGGGCGAACACCGGGGAGCTGTTTTTT.

This clonotype was seen more than once but under ten times. This chain connects TRBV20-1 to TRBJ2-3; D is uncertain. Germline V gene sequence: CDR1 DFQATT, CDR2 SNEGSKA (reference sequence). The V end lost 6 bases, the J end lost 4 bases, and 8 bases lay between the germline ends. CDR3 length: 11 amino acids. The CDR3 is CSATPADTQYF. CDR3 DNA: TGCAGTGCAACACCCGCAGATACGCAGTATTTT.

V and J are TRBV25-1 and TRBJ1-6; no clear D gene. Germline V gene data show CDR1 as MGHDK and CDR2 as SYGVNS. The germline V and J ends were trimmed by 4 bases and 7 bases, with 8 bases remaining between them. The CDR3 spans 13 residues. The CDR3 loop reads CASSVRGNSPLHF. The CDR3 coding sequence is TGTGCCAGCAGTGTTAGAGGAAATTCACCCCTCCACTTT. Based on the CDR3 plus reference TRBV25-1 and TRBJ1-6, the full variable domain is EADIYQTPRYLVIGTGKKITLECSQTMGHDKMYWYQQDPGMELHLIHYSYGVNSTEKGDLSSESTVSRIRTEHFPLTLESARPSHTSQYLCASSVRGNSPLHFGNGTRLTVT.

The chain uses TRBV6-1 and TRBJ1-1; tentatively, D is TRBD1 (6 bases). Trimming left V 5 bases short and J 8 bases short, with 21 bases between. The CDR3 length is 15 residues. CDR1 and CDR2 from the germline V gene are MNHNS and SASEGT. The CDR3 here is CASSPTRGLRPEAFF. CDR3 DNA sequence: TGTGCCAGCAGTCCCACCCGGGGGCTAAGGCCCGAAGCTTTCTTT.

This clonotype was detected only a few times. The rearrangement uses TRBV7-6 and TRBJ2-7, with D possibly TRBD1 on 6 matching bases. Trimming left V 1 base short and J 3 bases short, with 13 bases between. Germline V gene sequence: CDR1 SGHVS, CDR2 FNYEAQ. The CDR3 totals 15 residues. CDR3 residues: CASSLDGTRYYEQYF. The CDR3, as DNA: TGTGCCAGCAGCTTAGACGGGACAAGGTACTACGAGCAGTACTTC.

V usage is TRBV10-3 and J usage is TRBJ2-3; D possibly matches TRBD1 or TRBD2 (5 bases each). V lost 8 bases and J 1 base, leaving 10 bases between the germline ends. The CDR3 sequence is 13 residues long. Per the germline V gene, CDR1 is ENHRY and CDR2 is SYGVKD. The CDR3 reads CAISGPRTDTQYF. In DNA form, the CDR3 reads TGTGCCATCTCGGGACCCCGCACAGATACGCAGTATTTT.

This clonotype came up a few times. The chain employs TRBV10-3 and TRBJ2-1; D is possibly TRBD2 (7 bases). The CDR3 extends over 14 amino acids. Trimming removed 9 bases from V and 6 bases from J, with 18 bases in between. Germline V gives CDR1 ENHRY, CDR2 SYGVKD. CDR3 sequence (DNA): TGTGCCATTACAGGGAATATAGCGGGCAATGAGCAGTTCTTC. Its protein is CAITGNIAGNEQFF.

V is TRBV12-3 or TRBV12-4 and J is TRBJ1-1, with D unclear. The CDR3 length is 15 residues. V lost 5 bases to trimming and J lost 2 bases, with 15 bases between them. The CDR3 DNA sequence: TGTGCCAGCAGTCCCTCTAGACGGTTAAACACTGAAGCTTTCTTT. Amino acids: CASSPSRRLNTEAFF.

The V and J genes are TRBV7-9 and TRBJ1-3; D gene unclear. This CDR3 comprises 16 residues. Germline CDR1 SEHNR, CDR2 FQNEAQ (reference sequence). V lost 6 bases and J lost 0, with 15 bases in between. CDR3 coding DNA: TGTGCCAGCAGTCCTTTCTCGGTAATCTCTGGAAACACCATATATTTT. As protein: CASSPFSVISGNTIYF.

V is TRBV6-1 and J is TRBJ2-7; D is ambiguous. With 5 bases removed from V and 5 bases from J, the gap between germline ends came to 16 bases. The CDR3 is 14 amino acids. Germline assignment: CDR1 MNHNS and CDR2 SASEGT. In nucleotides, the CDR3 is TGTGCCAGCAGTCGAGGCGGTTTAGGAGACGAGCAGTACTTC. Protein: CASSRGGLGDEQYF.

The rearrangement joins TRBV7-3 to TRBJ2-1; D may correspond to TRBD1 or TRBD2 (5 bases each). The CDR3 is 13 amino acids. Trimming stripped 5 bases from V and 9 bases from J, with 14 bases between. CDR1 SGHTA and CDR2 FQGTGA come from the germline V gene. The CDR3 nucleotides are TGTGCCAGCAGCCCGGGGCCGAACGGTGAGCAGTTCTTC. Protein product: CASSPGPNGEQFF.

This clonotype turned up a few times. The chain uses TRBV7-9 and TRBJ2-5, with D tentatively TRBD1 (5 bases). This CDR3 region has 17 residues. The V end lost 3 bases, the J end lost 5 bases, and 22 bases lay between the germline ends. The germline gives CDR1 SEHNR, CDR2 FQNEAQ (reference sequence). The CDR3 bases are TGTGCCAGCAGCTTTAGAGGATCTGGGGCCTCATCGGAGACCCAGTACTTC. Translating gives CASSFRGSGASSETQYF. Full variable domain (missing parts from reference TRBV7-9 and TRBJ2-5): DTGVSQNPRHKITKRGQNVTFRCDPISEHNRLYWYRQTLGQGPEFLTYFQNEAQLEKSRLLSDRFSAERPKGSFSTLEIQRTEQGDSAMYLCASSFRGSGASSETQYFGPGTRLLVL.

The gene calls are TRBV4-2 and TRBJ2-1; 8 bases agree with TRBD2. CDR1 is LGHNA and CDR2 is YNFKEQ in the germline V gene. V lost 4 bases and J lost 2; bases outside the gene matches: 10. The CDR3 has 17 residues. The CDR3 here is CASSRDITGGTYNEQFF. CDR3 in DNA: TGTGCCAGCAGCCGGGATATAACGGGGGGGACCTACAATGAGCAGTTCTTC.

This clonotype turned up a few times. The chain uses TRBV20-1 and TRBJ2-7; 7 positions agree with TRBD2. The J segment lost 6 bases and the V segment lost 1 base, leaving 3 bases of the junction unmatched. Germline V gene lookup returns CDR1 DFQATT and CDR2 SNEGSKA (reference sequence). The CDR3 runs to 12 residues. The CDR3 spells CSARGPGGEQYV. The DNA of the CDR3 is TGCAGTGCTAGAGGACCGGGGGGCGAGCAGTACGTC.

There are a few counts of this clonotype. The rearrangement links TRBV7-2 to TRBJ2-5, with 8 bases fitting TRBD2. The CDR3 runs 16 residues. Per germline, CDR1 SGHTA and CDR2 FQGNSA. V gave up 2 bases and J gave up 5 bases; unmatched junction bases: 10. For the CDR3, the DNA is TGTGCCAGCAGCTTATCCCTTGGGACTAGATGGGAGACCCAGTACTTC. It codes for CASSLSLGTRWETQYF.

This chain uses TRBV29-1 with TRBJ2-7, with a weak D call TRBD2 (7 bases). V lost 2 bases, J lost 2 bases, and 16 bases lay in between. The V gene's germline CDR1 is SQVTM and CDR2 ANQGSEA. CDR3 length: 15 amino acids. CDR3 sequence reads: CSVESVREGAYEQYF. The CDR3, as DNA: TGCAGCGTTGAATCTGTGAGGGAGGGGGCCTACGAGCAGTACTTC.

This clonotype was recorded at least ten times. CDR3 bases: TGTGCCAGCAGCCTGACTAGCGGGGAAGATACGCAGTATTTT. Its translation is CASSLTSGEDTQYF. This chain joins TRBV3-1 and TRBJ2-3; TRBD2 matches 11 bases. Germline V CDR1 and CDR2: LGHDT, YNNKEL (reference sequence). The CDR3 spans 14 residues. Trimming at V came to 4 bases and at J to 5 bases, leaving 2 bases not matched to a gene.

The table lists this clonotype with a few counts. DNA of the CDR3: TGTGCCAGCAGTTACTCGGTACAGGGGGCGACCACCGGGGAGCTGTTTTTT. Its translation is CASSYSVQGATTGELFF. The rearrangement links TRBV6-5 to TRBJ2-2, with TRBD1 matching over 9 bases. CDR3 size: 17 residues. CDR1 and CDR2 from the germline V gene are MNHEY and SVGAGI. The V and J ends lost 0 bases and 4 bases, in that order; junction bases with no gene match: 6.

The chain combines TRBV12-3 or TRBV12-4 with TRBJ1-2, with TRBD1 as a possible D gene (5 bases). The CDR3 runs to 14 residues. The V gene lost 5 bases and the J gene lost 0 bases, with 10 bases spanning the gap. The CDR3 here is CASSRQLSNYGYTF. The CDR3 DNA follows: TGTGCCAGCAGTCGACAGCTATCTAACTATGGCTACACCTTC.

V and J are TRBV19 and TRBJ2-2; TRBD1 might be the D (6 bases). The CDR3 covers 15 residues. V was clipped by 2 bases and J by 3 bases, with 10 bases between them. CDR1 and CDR2 (germline): LNHDA, SQIVND (reference sequence). CDR3 nucleotides: TGTGCCAGTAGTATAAACAGGGTCGACACCGGGGAGCTGTTTTTT. Translation: CASSINRVDTGELFF.

This clonotype has just a few counts. This chain uses TRBV12-3 or TRBV12-4 with TRBJ2-3; 10 nucleotides agree with TRBD2. Trimming cost V 3 bases and J 1 base; bases outside gene matches: 4. The CDR3 is 16 residues long. The CDR3 nucleotides read TGTGCCAGCAGTTTTAATCTAGCGGGGGGCACAGATACGCAGTATTTT. This encodes CASSFNLAGGTDTQYF.

This clonotype was detected only a few times. The chain employs TRBV5-4 and TRBJ2-1; 11 bases map to TRBD2. Germline CDR1 and CDR2: SGHNT and YYREEE (reference sequence). The CDR3 has 15 residues. The V gene end was trimmed by 3 bases and the J gene end by 9 bases; junction bases not matched to a gene: 8. The CDR3 bases are TGTGCCAGCAGCTCGCGACTAGCGGGGAGTCTTGAGCAGTTCTTC. It encodes CASSSRLAGSLEQFF.

This clonotype was counted many times. For the CDR3, the DNA is TGTGCCAGCAGCTGGGAACAGGGCGGGGAGCAGTTCTTC. Translating it yields CASSWEQGGEQFF. The rearrangement joins TRBV11-3 to TRBJ2-1; TRBD1 is a possible D gene (6 bases). The CDR3 consists of 13 residues. V lost 4 bases, J lost 10 bases, and 14 bases lay in between. CDR1 is SGHNT, CDR2 YENEEA, per germline.

In its sample, this clonotype was seen a few times. V and J are TRBV5-1 and TRBJ1-5; 7 bases match TRBD1. Germline V gene lookup returns CDR1 SGHRS and CDR2 YFSETQ. The CDR3 spans 15 residues. J lost 0 bases, V lost 0 bases, and 0 bases had no gene match. The CDR3 spells CASSLGDSSNQPQHF. DNA of the CDR3: TGCGCCAGCAGCTTGGGGGACAGTAGCAATCAGCCCCAGCATTTT.

This clonotype was seen repeatedly, ten times or more. This chain uses TRBV12-3 or TRBV12-4 with TRBJ2-1; D is possibly TRBD2 (6 bases). V lost 2 bases to trimming and J lost 4 bases, with 9 bases between them. This CDR3 is built from 14 residues. The CDR3 DNA reads TGTGCCAGCAGTTTAAATCGGGGGTACAATGAGCAGTTCTTC. Its translation is CASSLNRGYNEQFF.